This T cell receptor beta chain was documented in a study of cytomegalovirus exposure and HLA in healthy donors. Whole-study context: Assignment to the Caucasian-associated ancestry cluster applied to over 70% of the approximately 390 genotyped donors.

Turning to this clone: Antigen: not known.

The study ran its PCR with 60 Vbeta and 13 Jbeta primers. Measured with immunoSEQ multiplex PCR; TCRdb has only the in-frame clones, and not every one. The data contain 150,000 to 160,000 clones, 70% to 80% of them singletons. The CDR3 is 14 residues long. V lost 3 bases and J 5 bases, leaving 17 bases between the germline ends. CDR1 is GTSNPN and CDR2 is SVGIG in the germline V gene (reference sequence). Study observations and caveats: In a later analysis, HLA-associated TCR beta chains were more clonally expanded than equally common others. As a later analysis showed, a missense DCLRE1C variant was linked to trimming of TCR beta V- and J-genes.

The V call is TRBV30, the J call TRBJ2-7, with a tentative D call TRBD2 (7 bases). The receptor comes from a man aged 30 to 39 in good health and CMV-seronegative. Sequencing input: PBMCs. The CDR3 DNA is TGTGCCTGGAGCCGCATCGGGGGGCTTAACGAGCAGTACTTC. Translation gives CAWSRIGGLNEQYF.